One sample yielded the 30 T cell receptor beta chains listed below, sequenced in a study of identical twins. TCRdb reanalysed the 5' RACE reads using MiXCR and keeps one entry per CDR3 protein. The data show just over 450,000 distinct CDR3 sequences, with 11% to 15% seen just once and around 0.52% held by the top ten. The same data also contributed to another study, on yellow fever vaccine responses in identical twins.

Sequencing was carried out using CD4+ T cells sorted from blood. These receptors were taken from a woman between 18 and 29 years old in good health.

The rearrangement joins TRBV3-1 to TRBJ2-1; D is possibly TRBD2 (5 bases). The CDR3 is 15 amino acids. Germline CDR1 and CDR2: LGHDT and YNNKEL (reference sequence). Trimming pared 1 base from V and 7 bases from J, leaving 14 bases between. CDR3: CASSQGGSLVNEQFF. Here the CDR3 DNA reads TGTGCCAGCAGCCAAGGCGGGTCCTTGGTAAATGAGCAGTTCTTC.

This clonotype has just a few counts. The V call is TRBV20-1, the J call TRBJ2-7, with D tentatively TRBD1 (5 bases). Looked up from germline, CDR1 is DFQATT and CDR2 is SNEGSKA (reference sequence). The CDR3 loop spans 14 amino acids. Trimming left V 8 bases short and J 5 bases short, with 22 bases between. The CDR3 nucleotides are TGCAGTCTGCTAGACATCAGGGTAACCCACGAGCAGTACTTC. Residues: CSLLDIRVTHEQYF.

This chain links TRBV19 with TRBJ2-5; possible D gene TRBD2, 6 bases. Per germline, CDR1 LNHDA and CDR2 SQIVND (reference sequence). This CDR3 has 13 residues. Trimming removed 5 bases at V and 4 bases at J, with 11 bases between. CDR3 residues: CASSPGTPETQYF. In DNA form, the CDR3 reads TGTGCCAGTAGTCCTGGGACTCCAGAGACCCAGTACTTC. Together with reference TRBV19 and TRBJ2-5, the CDR3 gives the full variable domain: DGGITQSPKYLFRKEGQNVTLSCEQNLNHDAMYWYRQDPGQGLRLIYYSQIVNDFQKGDIAEGYSVSREKKESFPLTVTSAQKNPTAFYLCASSPGTPETQYFGPGTRLLVL.

The chain has TRBV13 and TRBJ2-7, with 10 bases matching TRBD1. The CDR3 is 15 residues long. Germline assignment: CDR1 PRHDT and CDR2 FYEKMQ (reference sequence). Unmatched junction bases numbered 7, after V lost 4 bases and J lost 4 bases. CDR3 coding DNA: TGTGCCAGCAGCTGGGACAGGGGAGTTTCATACGAGCAGTACTTC. It translates to CASSWDRGVSYEQYF.

The sample holds a few counts of this clonotype. CDR3 sequence reads: CSARDLLRGPKRGEQYF. The CDR3 nucleotides read TGCAGTGCTAGAGATCTGCTCAGGGGGCCAAAAAGGGGCGAGCAGTACTTC. The rearrangement links TRBV20-1 to TRBJ2-7; 8 bases map to TRBD1. After removal of 0 bases from V and 6 bases from J, the junction contained 16 bases not matched to a gene. Looked up from germline, CDR1 is DFQATT and CDR2 is SNEGSKA (reference sequence). This CDR3 is 17 amino acids long.

The V call is TRBV18, the J call TRBJ2-1; 13 nucleotides line up with TRBD2. The germline CDR1 and CDR2 sequences are KGHSH and LQKENI. This CDR3 contains 20 residues. Trimming cost V 1 base and J 0 bases; bases outside gene matches: 9. The CDR3 reads CASSPLRTSGGQSSYNEQFF. The CDR3 DNA reads as TGTGCCAGCTCACCACTCCGGACTAGCGGGGGCCAAAGCTCCTACAATGAGCAGTTCTTC.

This clonotype was observed a few times. J is TRBJ1-1 and V is TRBV4-2; D is possibly TRBD1 (5 bases). Germline V gives CDR1 LGHNA, CDR2 YNFKEQ. This CDR3 spans 15 amino acids. V lost 0 bases to trimming and J lost 7 bases, with 15 bases between them. The CDR3 region has the DNA TGTGCCAGCAGCCAAGAGACGACAGTGGGAGGTGAAGCTTTCTTT. Its translation is CASSQETTVGGEAFF.

The chain couples TRBV7-9 to TRBJ2-1, with TRBD2 matching over 10 bases. Germline V gene lookup returns CDR1 SEHNR and CDR2 FQNEAQ (reference sequence). The ends lost 4 bases at V and 8 bases at J; junction bases unmatched: 14. CDR3 length: 17 amino acids. The CDR3 DNA reads TGTGCCAGCAGCTCGGGAAGAGCGGGAGGGATTTCGGATGAGCAGTTCTTC. Residues: CASSSGRAGGISDEQFF.

The chain recombines TRBV7-2 with TRBJ2-7; no reliable D call. The CDR3 length is 11 residues. CDR1 and CDR2 from the germline V gene are SGHTA and FQGNSA. Trimming took 5 bases from V and 4 from J, leaving 6 bases between them. CDR3 nucleotide sequence: TGTGCCAGCAGCAAGAGATACGAGCAGTACTTC. This gives the protein CASSKRYEQYF.

The sample holds a few counts of this clonotype. This rearrangement joins TRBV28 to TRBJ2-2; 7 bases agree with TRBD2. Germline values: CDR1 MDHEN, CDR2 SYDVKM. V was clipped by 4 bases and J by 1 base; unmatched bases: 3. This CDR3 comprises 15 residues. In DNA form, the CDR3 reads TGTGCCAGCAGTTCGGAGCGGGGGAACACCGGGGAGCTGTTTTTT. Its protein product is CASSSERGNTGELFF.

The gene calls are TRBV12-3 or TRBV12-4 and TRBJ2-1; no firm D call. The CDR3 is made up of 14 amino acids. Trimming removed 8 bases at V and 6 bases at J, with 17 bases between. The CDR3 here is CASAYKPLVNEQFF. CDR3 in DNA: TGTGCCAGCGCCTACAAGCCTTTGGTCAATGAGCAGTTCTTC.

The chain recombines TRBV20-1 with TRBJ2-1; D is possibly TRBD1 or TRBD2 (5 bases each). CDR3 length: 10 residues. V was clipped by 3 bases and J by 15 bases, with 12 bases between them. The germline gives CDR1 DFQATT, CDR2 SNEGSKA (reference sequence). CDR3 in amino acids: CSASGTPGFF. CDR3 bases: TGCAGTGCTAGCGGGACCCCAGGGTTCTTC.

The V call is TRBV20-1, the J call TRBJ2-1, with 8 bases fitting TRBD1. This CDR3 has 12 amino acids. The ends lost 7 bases at V and 6 bases at J; junction bases unmatched: 5. The germline CDR1 and CDR2 sequences are DFQATT and SNEGSKA (reference sequence). CDR3 region: CSVPDRVNEQFF. The DNA of the CDR3 is TGCAGTGTTCCGGACAGGGTCAATGAGCAGTTCTTC.

This clonotype was observed a few times. CDR3: CASSAQGYEQYF. The CDR3 DNA sequence: TGCGCCAGCAGCGCCCAGGGGTACGAGCAGTACTTC. The chain couples TRBV5-1 to TRBJ2-7; D is perhaps TRBD1 (6 bases). The CDR3 contains 12 residues. V lost 4 bases, J lost 4 bases, and 9 bases lay in between. Germline assignment: CDR1 SGHRS and CDR2 YFSETQ.

This clonotype turned up a few times. The chain uses TRBV6-2 or TRBV6-3 and TRBJ2-5; tentatively, D is TRBD1 (6 bases). Germline CDR1 reads MNHEY; CDR2 reads SVGEGT. The CDR3 is 15 amino acids. V lost 7 bases and J 4 bases, leaving 19 bases between the germline ends. CDR3 sequence: CASTQTGTLRETQYF. The CDR3, as DNA: TGTGCCAGCACGCAGACCGGGACACTCCGAGAGACCCAGTACTTC.

The chain couples TRBV18 to TRBJ1-5; maybe TRBD1 (6 bases). This CDR3 spans 15 amino acids. Germline V gene lookup returns CDR1 KGHSH and CDR2 LQKENI. With 3 bases removed from V and 4 bases from J, the gap between germline ends came to 13 bases. The CDR3 DNA reads as TGTGCCAGCTCACCCGAGGACAGACTAAATCAGCCCCAGCATTTT. Its protein product is CASSPEDRLNQPQHF.

In this sample, this clonotype turned up a few times. The V call is TRBV11-2, the J call TRBJ2-3, with 10 bases identical to TRBD2. This CDR3 spans 17 amino acids. After removal of 4 bases from V and 4 bases from J, the junction contained 11 bases not matched to a gene. CDR1 is SGHAT and CDR2 is FQNNGV in the germline V gene. The CDR3: CASSSWLAGVVPDTQYF. The CDR3 DNA sequence: TGTGCCAGCAGCTCCTGGCTAGCGGGGGTGGTCCCAGATACGCAGTATTTT.

The genes are TRBV6-2 or TRBV6-3 and TRBJ2-3, with D tentatively TRBD1 (5 bases). The CDR3 is 13 amino acids. V lost 6 bases to trimming and J lost 5 bases, with 12 bases between them. Looked up from germline, CDR1 is MNHEY and CDR2 is SVGEGT. CDR3 DNA sequence: TGTGCCAGCAGAAACCCAGGGCGAGATACGCAGTATTTT. It encodes CASRNPGRDTQYF.

CDR3 sequence reads: CSANDRVVGIPSYF. The CDR3 DNA reads TGCAGTGCAAACGACCGGGTGGTGGGAATTCCCAGTTACTTC. This chain links TRBV20-1 with TRBJ2-7; no clear D. Germline CDR1 and CDR2: DFQATT and SNEGSKA (reference sequence). The CDR3 sequence is 14 residues long. Deletions cut 6 bases from V and 13 bases from J, with 28 bases between.

Written as DNA, the CDR3 is TGTGCCAGCAGTTCCTTGGGCGGGGGGGGTTACGAGCAGTACTTC. Residues: CASSSLGGGGYEQYF. The chain joins TRBV6-5 to TRBJ2-7, with 9 bases identical to TRBD2. The junction had 8 bases not matched to a gene; V was cut back by 4 bases and J by 4 bases. From germline, CDR1 is MNHEY and CDR2 SVGAGI. The CDR3 has 15 residues.

This clonotype was seen more than once but under ten times. The chain employs TRBV15 and TRBJ2-1; 7 bases match TRBD2. This CDR3 is built from 13 residues. The germline V gene has CDR1 LNHNV and CDR2 YYDKDF (reference sequence). Germline trimming cut 8 bases from V and 3 bases from J; bases unmatched to any gene: 4. CDR3: CATAGVLYNEQFF. The CDR3 nucleotides read TGTGCCACCGCGGGGGTCCTCTACAATGAGCAGTTCTTC.

The chain employs TRBV20-1 and TRBJ1-1; D unclear. The V gene lost 4 bases and the J gene lost 4 bases, with 13 bases spanning the gap. The germline V gene has CDR1 DFQATT and CDR2 SNEGSKA (reference sequence). The CDR3 has 13 residues. In DNA, the CDR3 is TGCAGTGCTACGATTGTCGCGGGCACTGAAGCTTTCTTT. It encodes CSATIVAGTEAFF.

This clonotype was counted only a few times. Possible read error: a much larger clone is one base away. The V call is TRBV6-2 or TRBV6-3, the J call TRBJ2-7; possible D gene TRBD1, 6 bases. CDR1 is MNHEY, CDR2 SVGEGT, per germline. V gave up 8 bases and J gave up 3 bases, with 11 bases separating them. The CDR3 sequence is 12 residues long. The CDR3 spells CASGQSIYEQYF. Here the CDR3 DNA reads TGTGCCAGCGGACAGTCTATCTACGAGCAGTACTTC.

This clonotype was counted a few times. V usage is TRBV6-1 and J usage is TRBJ1-4; 8 bases match TRBD1. Germline-derived CDR1 and CDR2 are MNHNS and SASEGT. Unmatched junction bases numbered 3, after V lost 9 bases and J lost 3 bases. The CDR3 loop spans 13 amino acids. The CDR3 DNA follows: TGTGCCAGTAAGACAGGGGCTAATGAAAAACTGTTTTTT. Translation gives CASKTGANEKLFF.

The rearrangement uses TRBV11-2 and TRBJ2-3; TRBD2 matches at 9 bases. The V segment lost 2 bases and the J segment 5 bases; nucleotides outside the gene matches: 14. The CDR3 extends over 18 amino acids. The V gene's germline CDR1 is SGHAT and CDR2 FQNNGV. CDR3 residues: CASSLRGGGAVHGDTQYF. DNA for the CDR3: TGTGCCAGCAGCTTAAGAGGCGGGGGGGCTGTACACGGAGATACGCAGTATTTT.

Only a few counts were recorded for this clonotype. The CDR3 sequence is CASSLEPGSEQYF. The CDR3 DNA reads TGCGCCAGCAGCTTGGAACCGGGATCCGAGCAGTACTTC. V and J are TRBV5-1 and TRBJ2-7; D possibly corresponds to TRBD2 (5 bases). The V end was cut by 0 bases, the J end by 6 bases, with 10 bases between. The length of the CDR3 is 13 residues. Germline CDR1 reads SGHRS; CDR2 reads YFSETQ.

This sequence joins TRBV5-1 and TRBJ2-7; TRBD1 matches at 11 bases. The germline CDR1 and CDR2 sequences are SGHRS and YFSETQ. Losses at the gene ends were 2 bases for V and 4 bases for J; bases not matched to a gene: 8. The CDR3 runs to 16 residues. CDR3 DNA: TGCGCCAGCAGCTTCTCTTCCCGGGACAGGGGGTACGAGCAGTACTTC. Protein sequence: CASSFSSRDRGYEQYF.

This clonotype was found a few times. V gene TRBV4-3 combines with J gene TRBJ2-1, with 9 positions matching TRBD2. The CDR3 covers 16 residues. CDR1 and CDR2 from the germline V gene are LGHNA and YSLEER. Losses at the gene ends were 3 bases for V and 7 bases for J; bases not matched to a gene: 10. CDR3 protein: CASSQAGTSLKNEQFF. CDR3 DNA: TGCGCCAGCAGCCAGGCCGGGACTAGCTTAAAGAATGAGCAGTTCTTC.

The sample holds a few counts of this clonotype. The chain is built from TRBV2 and TRBJ2-3; TRBD1 matches at 9 bases. Germline lookup yields CDR1 SNHLY and CDR2 FYNNEI. The V gene end was trimmed by 4 bases and the J gene end by 2 bases; junction bases not matched to a gene: 7. The CDR3 spans 16 residues. The CDR3 spells CASSGGTGPATDTQYF. In nucleotides, the CDR3 is TGTGCCAGCAGTGGGGGGACAGGGCCCGCCACAGATACGCAGTATTTT.

This clonotype was seen more than once but under ten times. In DNA form, the CDR3 reads TGCGCCAGCAGCTTGAGGGGGACGGACACTGAAGCTTTCTTT. Its translation is CASSLRGTDTEAFF. The chain has TRBV5-1 and TRBJ1-1; tentatively, D is TRBD1 (6 bases). V was trimmed by 1 base and J by 3 bases, leaving 10 bases between them. The CDR3 has 14 amino acids. Germline V gene lookup returns CDR1 SGHRS and CDR2 YFSETQ.